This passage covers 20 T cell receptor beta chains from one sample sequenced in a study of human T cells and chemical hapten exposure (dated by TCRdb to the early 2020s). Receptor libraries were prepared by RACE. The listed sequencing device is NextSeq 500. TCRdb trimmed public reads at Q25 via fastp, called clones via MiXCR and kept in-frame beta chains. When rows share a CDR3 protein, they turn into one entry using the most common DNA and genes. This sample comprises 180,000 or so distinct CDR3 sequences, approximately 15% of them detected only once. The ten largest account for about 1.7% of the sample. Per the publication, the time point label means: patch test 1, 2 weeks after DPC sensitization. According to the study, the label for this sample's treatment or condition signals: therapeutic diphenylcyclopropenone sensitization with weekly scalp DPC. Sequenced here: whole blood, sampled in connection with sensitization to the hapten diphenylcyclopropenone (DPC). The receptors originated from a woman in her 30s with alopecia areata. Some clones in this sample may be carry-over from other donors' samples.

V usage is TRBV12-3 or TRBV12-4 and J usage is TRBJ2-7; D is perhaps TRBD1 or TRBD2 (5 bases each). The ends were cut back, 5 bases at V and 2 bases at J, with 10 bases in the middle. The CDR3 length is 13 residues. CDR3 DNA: TGTGCCAGCAGTACCGGGACCCCCTACGAGCAGTACTTC. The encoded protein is CASSTGTPYEQYF.

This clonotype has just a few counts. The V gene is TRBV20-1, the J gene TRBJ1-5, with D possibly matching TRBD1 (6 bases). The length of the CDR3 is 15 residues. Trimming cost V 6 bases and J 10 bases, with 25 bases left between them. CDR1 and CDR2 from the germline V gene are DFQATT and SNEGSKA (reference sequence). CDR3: CSANPTGTLGGPQHF. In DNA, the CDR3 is TGCAGTGCCAACCCTACCGGGACATTGGGCGGTCCCCAGCATTTT.

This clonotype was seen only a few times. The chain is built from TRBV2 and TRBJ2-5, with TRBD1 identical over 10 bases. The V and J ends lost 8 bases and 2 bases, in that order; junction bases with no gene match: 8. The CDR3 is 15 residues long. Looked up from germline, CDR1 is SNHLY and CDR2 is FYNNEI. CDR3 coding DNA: TGTGCCAGCGGTCCGGGACAGGGGAAACAAGAGACCCAGTACTTC. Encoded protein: CASGPGQGKQETQYF.

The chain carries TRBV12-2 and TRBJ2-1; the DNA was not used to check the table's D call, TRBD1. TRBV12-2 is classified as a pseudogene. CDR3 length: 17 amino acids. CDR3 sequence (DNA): TGTGCAAGTCGCTCCCTACGGACACCCCGCTCCTACAATGAGCAGTTCTTC. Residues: CASRSLRTPRSYNEQFF.

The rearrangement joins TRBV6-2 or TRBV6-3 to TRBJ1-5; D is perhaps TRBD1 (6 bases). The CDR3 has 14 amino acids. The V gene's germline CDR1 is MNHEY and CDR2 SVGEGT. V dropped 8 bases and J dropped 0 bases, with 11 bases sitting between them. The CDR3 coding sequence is TGTGCCAGCTGGGGGGGCTATAGCAATCAGCCCCAGCATTTT. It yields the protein CASWGGYSNQPQHF.

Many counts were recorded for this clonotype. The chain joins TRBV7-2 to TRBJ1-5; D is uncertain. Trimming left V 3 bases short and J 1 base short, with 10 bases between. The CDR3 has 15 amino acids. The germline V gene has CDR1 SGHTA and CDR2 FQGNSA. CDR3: CASSLNMVSNQPQHF. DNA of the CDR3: TGTGCCAGCAGCTTGAACATGGTCAGCAATCAGCCCCAGCATTTT.

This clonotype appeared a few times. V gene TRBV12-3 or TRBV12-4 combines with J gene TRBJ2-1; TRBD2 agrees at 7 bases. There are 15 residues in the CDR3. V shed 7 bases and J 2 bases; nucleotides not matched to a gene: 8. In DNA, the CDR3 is TGTGCCAGCAACCAGCGCGGGGGACCCTACAATGAGCAGTTCTTC. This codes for CASNQRGGPYNEQFF.

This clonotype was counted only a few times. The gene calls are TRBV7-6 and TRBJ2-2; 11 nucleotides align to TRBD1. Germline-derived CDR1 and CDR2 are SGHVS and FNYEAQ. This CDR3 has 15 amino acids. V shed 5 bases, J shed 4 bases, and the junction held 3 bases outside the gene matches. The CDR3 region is CASSKGQGGTGELFF. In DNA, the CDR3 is TGTGCCAGCAGCAAGGGACAGGGGGGCACCGGGGAGCTGTTTTTT.

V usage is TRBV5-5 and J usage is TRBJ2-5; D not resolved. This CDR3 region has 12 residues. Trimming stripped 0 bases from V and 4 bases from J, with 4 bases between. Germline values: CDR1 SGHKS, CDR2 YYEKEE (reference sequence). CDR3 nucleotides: TGTGCCAGCAGCTTGGCCCCAGAGACCCAGTACTTC. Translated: CASSLAPETQYF.

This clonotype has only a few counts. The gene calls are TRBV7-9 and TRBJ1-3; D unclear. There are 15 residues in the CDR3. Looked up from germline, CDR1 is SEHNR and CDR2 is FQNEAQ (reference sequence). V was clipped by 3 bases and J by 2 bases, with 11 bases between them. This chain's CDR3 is CASSFFAGAGNTIYF. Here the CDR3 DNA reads TGTGCCAGCAGCTTCTTTGCAGGTGCTGGAAACACCATATATTTT.

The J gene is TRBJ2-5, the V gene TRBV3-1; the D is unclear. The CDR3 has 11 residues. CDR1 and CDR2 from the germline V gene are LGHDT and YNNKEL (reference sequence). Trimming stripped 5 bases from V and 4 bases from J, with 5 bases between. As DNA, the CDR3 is TGTGCCAGCAGCTTTACAGAGACCCAGTACTTC. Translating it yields CASSFTETQYF.

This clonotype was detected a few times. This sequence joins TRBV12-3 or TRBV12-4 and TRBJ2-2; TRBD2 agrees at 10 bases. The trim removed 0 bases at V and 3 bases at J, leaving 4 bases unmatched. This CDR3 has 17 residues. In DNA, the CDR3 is TGTGCCAGCAGTTTAGCTGGGACTAGCGTCGACACCGGGGAGCTGTTTTTT. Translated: CASSLAGTSVDTGELFF.

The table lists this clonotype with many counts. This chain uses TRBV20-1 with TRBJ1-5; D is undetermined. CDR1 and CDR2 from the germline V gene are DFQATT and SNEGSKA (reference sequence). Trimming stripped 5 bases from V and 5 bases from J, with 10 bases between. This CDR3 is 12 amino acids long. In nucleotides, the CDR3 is TGCAGTGCTGTACGGGGTGATCAGCCCCAGCATTTT. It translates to CSAVRGDQPQHF.

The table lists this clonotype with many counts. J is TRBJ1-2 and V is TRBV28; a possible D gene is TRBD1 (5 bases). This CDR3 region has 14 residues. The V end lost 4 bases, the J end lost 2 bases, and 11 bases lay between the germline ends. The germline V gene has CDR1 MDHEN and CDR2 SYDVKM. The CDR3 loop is CASSSTGVNYGYTF. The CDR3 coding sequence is TGTGCCAGCAGTTCGACGGGGGTCAACTATGGCTACACCTTC.

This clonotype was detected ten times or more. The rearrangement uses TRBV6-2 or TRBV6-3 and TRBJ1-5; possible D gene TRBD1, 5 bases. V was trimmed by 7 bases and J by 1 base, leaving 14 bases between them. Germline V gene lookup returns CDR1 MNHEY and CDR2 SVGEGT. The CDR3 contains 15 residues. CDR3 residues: CASTTTGGSNQPQHF. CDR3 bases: TGTGCCAGCACTACAACGGGGGGAAGCAATCAGCCCCAGCATTTT.

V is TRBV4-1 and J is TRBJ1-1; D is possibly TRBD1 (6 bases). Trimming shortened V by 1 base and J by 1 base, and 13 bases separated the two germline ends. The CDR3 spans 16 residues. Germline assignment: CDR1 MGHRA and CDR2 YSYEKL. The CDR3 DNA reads TGCGCCAGCAGCCAAGGAATTCTGACAGGGAACACTGAAGCTTTCTTT. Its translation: CASSQGILTGNTEAFF.

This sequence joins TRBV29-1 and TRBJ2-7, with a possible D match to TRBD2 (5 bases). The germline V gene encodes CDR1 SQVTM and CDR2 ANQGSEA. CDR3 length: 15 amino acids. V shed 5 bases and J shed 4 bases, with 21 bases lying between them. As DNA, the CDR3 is TGCAGCGTTAGATCCGGGATAATGCAGTCGTACGAGCAGTACTTC. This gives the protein CSVRSGIMQSYEQYF.

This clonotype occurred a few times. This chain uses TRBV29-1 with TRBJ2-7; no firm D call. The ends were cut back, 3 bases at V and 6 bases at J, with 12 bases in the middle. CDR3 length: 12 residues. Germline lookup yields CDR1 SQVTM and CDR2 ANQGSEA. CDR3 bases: TGCAGCGTTGATGAAGGGCCCGGCGAGCAGTACTTC. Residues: CSVDEGPGEQYF.

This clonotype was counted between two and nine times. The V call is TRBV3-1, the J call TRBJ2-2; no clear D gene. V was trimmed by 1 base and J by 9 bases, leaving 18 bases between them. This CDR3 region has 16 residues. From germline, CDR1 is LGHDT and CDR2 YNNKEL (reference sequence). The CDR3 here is CASSQGETPLFRELFF. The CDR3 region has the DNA TGTGCCAGCAGCCAAGGCGAGACACCGCTTTTTCGGGAGCTGTTTTTT.

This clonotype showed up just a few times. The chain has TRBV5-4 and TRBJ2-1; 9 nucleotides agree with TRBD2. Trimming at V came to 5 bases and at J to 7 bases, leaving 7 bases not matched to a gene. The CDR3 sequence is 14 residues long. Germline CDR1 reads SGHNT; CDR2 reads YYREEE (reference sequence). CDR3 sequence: CASRKLAGLNEQFF. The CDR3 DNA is TGTGCCAGCAGAAAGCTAGCGGGACTTAATGAGCAGTTCTTC.